The T cell receptor beta chain under discussion was sequenced for a study of Ad26.COV2.S vaccination and SARS-CoV-2 variants (dated by TCRdb to the early 2020s). About the full investigation: Donors in the vaccine arm were drawn from COV1001, a multicentre, randomized, double-blind, placebo-controlled phase I-IIa trial testing Ad26.COV2.S in healthy adults. Throughout the experiments and outcome assessment, investigators stayed blinded to trial group allocation. Trial participants were randomized into five groups of five, in which low-dose or high-dose Ad26.COV2.S was given once or twice, or placebo was given on both occasions. Ad26.COV2.S was given intramuscularly at 5x10^10 or 1x10^11 viral particles, as a single shot or as two shots 56 days apart. A total of around 32 samples were included in the TCR-sequenced set, comprising roughly 20 Ad26.COV2.S vaccine recipients, 5 placebo recipients and 8 SARS-CoV-2 convalescent individuals. The specificity and breadth of SARS-CoV-2-reactive T cell receptors after Ad26.COV2.S vaccination were assessed by TCRbeta repertoire sequencing.

Remarks on this clone: There is no known antigen for this receptor. Base qualities are missing; no much larger clone stands one base away.

Based on the germline V gene (reference sequence), the CDR1 and CDR2 sequences are GTSNPN and SVGIG. Including the terminal cysteine and phenylalanine, the CDR3 comprises 14 residues. Here the CDR3 DNA is all that survives: 42 bases in frame from base 1. At the junction V is shortened by 3 bases and J by 5 bases, with 16 bases in between. What the study reported, not specific to this receptor: Comparable non-spike TCR breadth was observed between vaccine and placebo recipients, consistent with only spike being contained in the vaccine. The study lacked the statistical power to compare responses across vaccine doses or regimens. The authors noted that total T cell responses may have been underestimated by the TCR breadth and depth analyses. Ad26.COV2.S recipients had higher spike-specific TCR breadth than placebo recipients (P = 0.0014). After vaccination, spike-specific CD8+ and CD4+ T cell responses were reported to show substantial breadth.

The intended sense of this specimen's treatment or condition label: roughly 18 received Ad26.COV2.S at low or high dose, single or two shots; 5 received placebo; per-sample allocation not given. For vaccine and placebo recipients, repertoires were sequenced using samples collected on day 63 after the first injection. In Cohort 1b, some 25 adults aged 18-55 years were enrolled at a single site in Boston, USA, between 29 July and 7 August 2020. Ad26.COV2.S consisted of a replication-incompetent adenovirus type 26 vector by which a prefusion-stabilized SARS-CoV-2 spike protein from the original Wuhan strain was expressed. The immunoSEQ Assay was the method used to sequence TCRbeta CDR3 regions. After extraction, genomic DNA underwent amplification by bias-controlled multiplex PCR, followed by high-throughput sequencing. Processing in the source paper ran as follows. To quantify the absolute abundance of every unique TCRbeta CDR3 region, sequences were collapsed and filtered. T cell fraction was estimated by normalization of TCRbeta template counts to usable DNA, with usable DNA being measured through amplification of reference genes present in all nucleated cells. Repertoire TCRs were annotated as SARS-CoV-2-specific by exact matching of V gene, CDR3 amino acid sequence and J gene to a known reactive TCR set. The reference SARS-CoV-2 TCR set came from MIRA and was filtered for enrichment in COVID-19-positive ImmuneCODE repertoires, removing public or cross-reactive TCRs. Using the MIRA antigens, annotated TCRs were further analysed by specific ORF or by position within an ORF. Breadth was defined as annotated unique rearrangements over total unique productive rearrangements; depth was the summed frequency of those rearrangements. Two-sided Wilcoxon rank-sum tests were used to compare TCR breadth between groups. This is the immuneACCESS table as TCRdb keeps it, with only in-frame sequences that have V and J called. A part of the clones is gone; compared with another copy, unresolved V genes explain less than half, and the rest is unexplained. The V and J calls and the clone size are those of that table, but D and trimming were determined from the DNA. In all, the sample holds some 340,000 clones, and about 86% of those were seen once. The ten biggest clones cover 1.5% to 2% of the sample.

The chain was built from TRBV30 and TRBJ2-5; a tentative D call is TRBD2 (5 bases match). This clonotype originated in a person aged 18 to 65 who received the Ad26.COV2.S COVID-19 vaccine or a placebo. Material: peripheral blood, obtained in a trial of Ad26.COV2.S vaccine versus placebo. The CDR3 region has the sequence CAWSPSVGVETQYF. The DNA sequence reads TGTGCCTGGAGCCCTTCGGTCGGGGTGGAGACCCAGTACTTC.